This paragraph reports one T cell receptor (beta chain). Its antigen is as yet unknown. TCRdb reprocessed the 5' RACE reads, with one entry per CDR3 protein and no DNA. The listing contains about 350,000 distinct CDR3 sequences. This specimen belongs to a study of monozygotic twins with inflammatory bowel disease. Findings of the study overall: Clonotype sharing was lower in IBD patients than healthy twins, most markedly with disease activity. IBD patients showed reduced TCRbeta diversity (inverse Simpson) versus healthy co-twins. Possibly because of limited power, concordant and discordant twins showed no difference in repertoire similarity.

Per germline, CDR1 SEHNR and CDR2 FQNEAQ (reference sequence). The CDR3 has 16 amino acids. The chain recombines TRBV7-9 with TRBJ1-4. The sample was blood. The TCR was taken from a human donor with ulcerative colitis or Crohn's disease, or a healthy co-twin of an affected twin (not recorded which). CDR3: CASSLSTMSVNEKLFF.